A selection of T cell receptor beta chains follows, all from one sample in a study of OX40 agonist ivuxolimab in advanced cancers. The table came from immunoSEQ multiplex PCR; TCRdb's copy has only in-frame clones and leaves some out. This sample yields about 88,000 clones, of which 75% to 90% are seen a single time; about 0.2% belongs to the top ten. The specimen comprised CD4+ or CD8+ T cells sorted from blood, sampled in a trial of the OX40 agonist ivuxolimab. These receptor sequences come from an adult with an advanced solid tumor such as melanoma, head and neck, liver or kidney cancer. Both conserved end residues are part of each CDR3. Each record gives: J gene, V gene, clone size, D gene, CDR3 DNA, CDR3 protein. A D gene is named only where the DNA matches it firmly. Size is omitted from some rows. Given values are once, few, many or a class for expanded clones.

j_gene: TRBJ2-7; v_gene: TRBV30; abundance: -; d_gene: -; CDR3nt: TGTGCCTGGAACTTGGGGCGGTACGAGCAGTACTTC; CDR3aa: CAWNLGRYEQYF
j_gene: TRBJ2-1; v_gene: TRBV6-1; abundance: -; d_gene: TRBD2; CDR3nt: TGTGCCAGCGATGCTGCGGGGGGGCCCCATGAGCAGTTCTTC; CDR3aa: CASDAAGGPHEQFF
j_gene: TRBJ1-1; v_gene: TRBV19; abundance: -; d_gene: -; CDR3nt: TGTGCCAGTTCAGCATCTGGGGTTGGGGGTGACACTGAAGCTTTCTTT; CDR3aa: CASSASGVGGDTEAFF
j_gene: TRBJ2-7; v_gene: TRBV4-2; abundance: -; d_gene: TRBD2; CDR3nt: TGTGCCAGCAGCCAAAGGGGCGGACTAGCGGGTGCACTCTCCTACGAGCAGTACTTC; CDR3aa: CASSQRGGLAGALSYEQYF
j_gene: TRBJ1-2; v_gene: TRBV9; abundance: few; d_gene: -; CDR3nt: TGTGCCAGCAGCGTCAGAAGCCAAGCACACTATGGCTACACCTTC; CDR3aa: CASSVRSQAHYGYTF
j_gene: TRBJ1-2; v_gene: TRBV27; abundance: -; d_gene: -; CDR3nt: TGTGCCAGCAGTTCCCAACGGACGGGGCGGTTAGGCTACACCTTC; CDR3aa: CASSSQRTGRLGYTF
j_gene: TRBJ2-3; v_gene: TRBV4-3; abundance: -; d_gene: TRBD2; CDR3nt: TGCGCCAGCAGCCAAGTTAGCGGGAGATACACAGATACGCAGTATTTT; CDR3aa: CASSQVSGRYTDTQYF
j_gene: TRBJ2-5; v_gene: TRBV5-6; abundance: -; d_gene: TRBD1; CDR3nt: TGTGCCAGCAGCGGGACAGGACCCCAAGAGACCCAGTACTTC; CDR3aa: CASSGTGPQETQYF
j_gene: TRBJ1-1; v_gene: TRBV6-5; abundance: once; d_gene: -; CDR3nt: TGTGCCAGCAGTTACTGGGGGGTTTACACTGAAGCTTTCTTT; CDR3aa: CASSYWGVYTEAFF
j_gene: TRBJ2-5; v_gene: TRBV7-7; abundance: -; d_gene: TRBD1; CDR3nt: TGTGCTAGCAGCTTAGGATCGACAGGGGGCCAAGAGACCCAGTACTTC; CDR3aa: CASSLGSTGGQETQYF
j_gene: TRBJ2-3; v_gene: TRBV27; abundance: once; d_gene: TRBD1; CDR3nt: TGTGCCAGCAGTTTATTCGTGCCTACAGGGGGGTTAACAGATACGCAGTATTTT; CDR3aa: CASSLFVPTGGLTDTQYF
j_gene: TRBJ1-1; v_gene: TRBV28; abundance: -; d_gene: TRBD1; CDR3nt: TGTGCCAGCAGTTCGGTACCAGGGGGGCACAACACTGAAGCTTTCTTT; CDR3aa: CASSSVPGGHNTEAFF
j_gene: TRBJ2-2; v_gene: TRBV28; abundance: -; d_gene: -; CDR3nt: TGTGCCAGCAGTTTATGGGTCCGAAACACCGGGGAGCTGTTTTTT; CDR3aa: CASSLWVRNTGELFF
j_gene: TRBJ2-7; v_gene: TRBV5-5; abundance: -; d_gene: -; CDR3nt: TGTGCCAGCAGCTTGAGGGTAGGATCCAGGGCGGACGAGCAGTACTTC; CDR3aa: CASSLRVGSRADEQYF
j_gene: TRBJ2-3; v_gene: TRBV2; abundance: -; d_gene: TRBD2; CDR3nt: TGTGCCAGCAGATGGGAGGGGATCGAGACAGATACGCAGTATTTT; CDR3aa: CASRWEGIETDTQYF
j_gene: TRBJ2-2; v_gene: TRBV5-1; abundance: -; d_gene: -; CDR3nt: TGCGCCAGCAACTCAGTAGGTGTGGACGGGGAGCTGTTTTTT; CDR3aa: CASNSVGVDGELFF
j_gene: TRBJ2-1; v_gene: TRBV7-2; abundance: -; d_gene: -; CDR3nt: TGTGCCAGCAGCCCCACCGCGGGGAGAATACGGTCTGAGCAGTTCTTC; CDR3aa: CASSPTAGRIRSEQFF
j_gene: TRBJ1-3; v_gene: TRBV7-2; abundance: -; d_gene: -; CDR3nt: TGTGCCAGCAGCTCCCAGCCCCCCGGGTTTGGAAACACCATATATTTT; CDR3aa: CASSSQPPGFGNTIYF
j_gene: TRBJ2-2; v_gene: TRBV7-2; abundance: -; d_gene: -; CDR3nt: TGTGCCAGCAGCTTAGAGGCCACACACCACACCGGGGAGCTGTTTTTT; CDR3aa: CASSLEATHHTGELFF
j_gene: TRBJ1-1; v_gene: TRBV6-6; abundance: -; d_gene: -; CDR3nt: TGTGCCAGCAGTTCTGGGATTTCAATGAACACTGAAGCTTTCTTT; CDR3aa: CASSSGISMNTEAFF
j_gene: TRBJ2-2; v_gene: TRBV29-1; abundance: -; d_gene: TRBD2; CDR3nt: TGCAGCGTTGGGGCATTAGCGGGAGGTGCCGGGGAGCTGTTTTTT; CDR3aa: CSVGALAGGAGELFF
j_gene: TRBJ2-7; v_gene: TRBV30; abundance: once; d_gene: -; CDR3nt: TGTGCCTGGAGTAGGAGGGGGCGCGAAGTCGACGAGCAGTACTTC; CDR3aa: CAWSRRGREVDEQYF
j_gene: TRBJ2-7; v_gene: TRBV5-4; abundance: -; d_gene: TRBD2; CDR3nt: TGTGCCAGCAGCTTGGTACTAGCGGGAGGGCCGAGGCCCTACGAGCAGTACTTC; CDR3aa: CASSLVLAGGPRPYEQYF
j_gene: TRBJ2-7; v_gene: TRBV6-1; abundance: once; d_gene: -; CDR3nt: TGTGCCAGCAGTGAAGAGGGAGCCTACGAGCAGTACTTC; CDR3aa: CASSEEGAYEQYF
j_gene: TRBJ2-5; v_gene: TRBV4-1; abundance: -; d_gene: -; CDR3nt: TGCGCCAGCAGCCGAAGGGGGGAGAGGGAAGAGACCCAGTACTTC; CDR3aa: CASSRRGEREETQYF
j_gene: TRBJ2-6; v_gene: TRBV9; abundance: -; d_gene: -; CDR3nt: TGTGCCAGCAGCGGACCGTTGGGGGGGCCTGGGGCCAACGTCCTGACTTTC; CDR3aa: CASSGPLGGPGANVLTF
j_gene: TRBJ1-1; v_gene: TRBV11-2; abundance: -; d_gene: -; CDR3nt: TGTGCCAGCAGCTCACTAGAGGGGTCGGCGGGGAACACTGAAGCTTTCTTT; CDR3aa: CASSSLEGSAGNTEAFF
j_gene: TRBJ2-7; v_gene: TRBV6-1; abundance: -; d_gene: -; CDR3nt: TGTGCCAGCAGTGAAAGGGGCGGAGCTATCGACGAGCAGTACTTC; CDR3aa: CASSERGGAIDEQYF
j_gene: TRBJ1-1; v_gene: TRBV27; abundance: few; d_gene: -; CDR3nt: TGTGCCAGCAGTTTATTGAGGTCGGGGAACACTGAAGCTTTCTTT; CDR3aa: CASSLLRSGNTEAFF
j_gene: TRBJ2-1; v_gene: TRBV4-2; abundance: -; d_gene: -; CDR3nt: TGTGCCAGCAGCCGAGCGCCCGGGACAAATATCAATGAGCAGTTCTTC; CDR3aa: CASSRAPGTNINEQFF
j_gene: TRBJ2-1; v_gene: TRBV7-8; abundance: -; d_gene: -; CDR3nt: TGTGCCAGCAGCTTTTTCGAGAGTGAGCAGTTCTTC; CDR3aa: CASSFFESEQFF
j_gene: TRBJ2-5; v_gene: TRBV5-1; abundance: -; d_gene: -; CDR3nt: TGCGCCAGCAGCTTGAGAGGGAATCGGGAGACCCAGTACTTC; CDR3aa: CASSLRGNRETQYF
j_gene: TRBJ2-7; v_gene: TRBV23-1; abundance: -; d_gene: TRBD2; CDR3nt: TGCGCCAGCCGGGGCGGGGGAGCGGGAGGCCCACGGCACGAGCAGTACTTC; CDR3aa: CASRGGGAGGPRHEQYF
j_gene: TRBJ2-2; v_gene: TRBV7-2; abundance: -; d_gene: -; CDR3nt: TGTGCCAGCAGCTTAGCGGGGCAGCTAGCCGGGGAGCTGTTTTTT; CDR3aa: CASSLAGQLAGELFF
j_gene: TRBJ2-3; v_gene: TRBV10-3; abundance: -; d_gene: -; CDR3nt: TGTGCCATCAGTGAAGGACAGAAGATTACAGATACGCAGTATTTT; CDR3aa: CAISEGQKITDTQYF